This entry concerns a single T cell receptor beta chain. This specimen comes from a study of blood T cell repertoires in COVID-19. Study-wide context: T cells, B-cell-depleted T cells, or PBMCs supplied cDNA or gDNA.

All enrollees were about 18 to 95 years old and from 20 to 25 US areas. Membership in each cohort depended on participant-reported clinical history. Sequencing was performed with immunoSEQ multiplex PCR; in TCRdb, only in-frame clones are kept and a portion is missing. The data hold 200,000 to 250,000 clones, with just over 85% observed a single time. The germline V gene encodes CDR1 KGHDR and CDR2 SFDVKD. This CDR3 spans 13 amino acids. The germline V and J ends were trimmed by 3 bases and 7 bases, with 12 bases remaining between them. Sequencing was done on a sample of PBMCs or T cells enriched from blood (not recorded which). The origin of this receptor is a middle-aged woman with acute COVID-19. The chain is built from TRBV24-1 and TRBJ2-7, with D uncertain. The chain's CDR3 is CATSDQFSWEQYF. The CDR3 nucleotides are TGTGCCACCAGTGATCAGTTCTCCTGGGAGCAGTACTTC.